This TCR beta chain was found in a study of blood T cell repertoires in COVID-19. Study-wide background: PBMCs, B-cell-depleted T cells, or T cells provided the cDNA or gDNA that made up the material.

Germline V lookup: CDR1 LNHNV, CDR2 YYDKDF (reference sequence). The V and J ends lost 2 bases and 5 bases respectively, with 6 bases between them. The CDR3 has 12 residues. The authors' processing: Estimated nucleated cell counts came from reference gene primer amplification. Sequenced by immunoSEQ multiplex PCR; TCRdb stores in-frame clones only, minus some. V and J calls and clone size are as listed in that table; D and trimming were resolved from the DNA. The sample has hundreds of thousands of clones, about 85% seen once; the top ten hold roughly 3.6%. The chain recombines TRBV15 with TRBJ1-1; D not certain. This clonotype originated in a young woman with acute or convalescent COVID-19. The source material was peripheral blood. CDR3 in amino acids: CATSRRETEAFF. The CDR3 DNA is TGTGCCACCAGCAGACGGGAAACTGAAGCTTTCTTT. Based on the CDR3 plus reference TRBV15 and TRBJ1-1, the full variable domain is DAMVIQNPRYQVTQFGKPVTLSCSQTLNHNVMYWYQQKSSQAPKLLFHYYDKDFNNEADTPDNFQSRRPNTSFCFLDIRSPGLGDTAMYLCATSRRETEAFFGQGTRLTVV.